The T cell receptor beta chain described here comes from a study of cytomegalovirus exposure and HLA in healthy donors. Study results and limitations: A list of more than 150 TCR beta chains associated with cytomegalovirus was given.

13 Jbeta primers and 60 Vbeta primers were used for the PCR. Assay used: immunoSEQ multiplex PCR; TCRdb lists only in-frame clones, some missing. Here the sample spans about 180,000 clones, about four fifths being singletons. All the people who gave samples were healthy bone marrow donors. This CDR3 is 13 amino acids long. Germline V gene data show CDR1 as LNHDA and CDR2 as SQIVND (reference sequence). With V trimmed by 6 bases and J by 5 bases, 2 bases remained unmatched. For this clone: Its antigen is undetermined.

The V call is TRBV19, the J call TRBJ1-1, with 11 bases aligning to TRBD1. The sequence was collected from a woman aged 25-40 years in good health and CMV-seronegative. Sequenced: PBMCs. As DNA, the CDR3 is TGTGCCAGTAGGGACAGGGGGCGAACTGAAGCTTTCTTT. Its protein is CASRDRGRTEAFF.